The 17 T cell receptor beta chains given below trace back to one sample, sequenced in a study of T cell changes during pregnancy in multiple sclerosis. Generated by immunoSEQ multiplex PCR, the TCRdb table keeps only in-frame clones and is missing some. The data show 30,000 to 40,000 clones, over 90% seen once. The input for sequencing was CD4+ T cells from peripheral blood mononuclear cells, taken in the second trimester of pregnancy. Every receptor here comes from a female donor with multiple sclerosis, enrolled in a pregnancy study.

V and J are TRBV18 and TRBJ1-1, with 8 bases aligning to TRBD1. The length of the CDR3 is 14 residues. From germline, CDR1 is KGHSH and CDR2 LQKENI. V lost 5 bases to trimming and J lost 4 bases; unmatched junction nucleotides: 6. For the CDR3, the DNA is TGTGCCAGCTCAATACAGGGGGGTAGCACTGAAGCTTTCTTT. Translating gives CASSIQGGSTEAFF.

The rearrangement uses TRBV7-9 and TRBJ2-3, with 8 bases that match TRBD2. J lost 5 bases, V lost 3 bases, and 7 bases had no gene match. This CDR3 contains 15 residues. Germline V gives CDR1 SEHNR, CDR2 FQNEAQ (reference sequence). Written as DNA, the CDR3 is TGTGCCAGCAGCTTTCGGGGGGGGCGGGTAGATACGCAGTATTTT. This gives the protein CASSFRGGRVDTQYF.

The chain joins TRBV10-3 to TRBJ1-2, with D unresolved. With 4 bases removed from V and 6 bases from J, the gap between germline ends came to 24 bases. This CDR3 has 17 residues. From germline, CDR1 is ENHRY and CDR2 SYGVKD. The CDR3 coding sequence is TGTGCCATCAGTGCCGCTCAGATAACAGCCCTAAAGGATGGCTACACCTTC. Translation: CAISAAQITALKDGYTF.

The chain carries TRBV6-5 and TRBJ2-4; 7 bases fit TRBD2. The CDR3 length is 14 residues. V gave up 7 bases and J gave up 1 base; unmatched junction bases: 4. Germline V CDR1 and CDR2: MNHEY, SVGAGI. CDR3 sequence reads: CASNPGRAKNIQYF. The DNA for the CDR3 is TGTGCCAGCAATCCCGGGAGGGCCAAAAACATTCAGTACTTC.

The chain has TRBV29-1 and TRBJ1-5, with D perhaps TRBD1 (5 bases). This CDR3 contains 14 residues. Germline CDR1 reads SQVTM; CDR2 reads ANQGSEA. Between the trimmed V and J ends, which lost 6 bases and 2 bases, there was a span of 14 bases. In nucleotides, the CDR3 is TGCAGCGTACAGGAAGTCATCGGCAATCAGCCCCAGCATTTT. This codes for CSVQEVIGNQPQHF.

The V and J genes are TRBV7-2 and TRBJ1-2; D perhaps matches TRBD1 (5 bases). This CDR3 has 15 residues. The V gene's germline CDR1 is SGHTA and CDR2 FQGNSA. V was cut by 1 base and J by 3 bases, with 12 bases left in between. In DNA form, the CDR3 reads TGTGCCAGCAGCTTAGAGCACAGGATCTACTATGGCTACACCTTC. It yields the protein CASSLEHRIYYGYTF.

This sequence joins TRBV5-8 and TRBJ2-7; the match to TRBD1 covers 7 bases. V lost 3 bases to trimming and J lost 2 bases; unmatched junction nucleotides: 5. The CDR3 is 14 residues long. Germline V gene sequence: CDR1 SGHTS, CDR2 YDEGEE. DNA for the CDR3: TGTGCCAGCAGCTCCGGGACAGAGACCTACGAGCAGTACTTC. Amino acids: CASSSGTETYEQYF.

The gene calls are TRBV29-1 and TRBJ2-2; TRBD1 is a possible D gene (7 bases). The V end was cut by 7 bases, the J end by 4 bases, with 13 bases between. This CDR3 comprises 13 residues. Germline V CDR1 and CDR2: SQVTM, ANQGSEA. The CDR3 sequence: CSGGTASTGELFF. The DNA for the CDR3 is TGCAGCGGCGGGACAGCCTCCACCGGGGAGCTGTTTTTT.

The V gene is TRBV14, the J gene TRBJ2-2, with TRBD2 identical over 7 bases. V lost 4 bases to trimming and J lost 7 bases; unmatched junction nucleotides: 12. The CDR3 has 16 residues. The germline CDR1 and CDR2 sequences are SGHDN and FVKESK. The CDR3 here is CASSPYYGTTGGELFF. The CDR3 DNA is TGTGCCAGCAGCCCCTACTATGGGACTACGGGCGGGGAGCTGTTTTTT.

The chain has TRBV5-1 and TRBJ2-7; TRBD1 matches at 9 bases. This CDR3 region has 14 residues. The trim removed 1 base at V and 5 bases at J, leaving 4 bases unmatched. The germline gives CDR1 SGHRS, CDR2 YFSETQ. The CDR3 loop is CASSLWGQGNEQYF. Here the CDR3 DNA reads TGCGCCAGCAGCTTGTGGGGACAGGGAAACGAGCAGTACTTC.

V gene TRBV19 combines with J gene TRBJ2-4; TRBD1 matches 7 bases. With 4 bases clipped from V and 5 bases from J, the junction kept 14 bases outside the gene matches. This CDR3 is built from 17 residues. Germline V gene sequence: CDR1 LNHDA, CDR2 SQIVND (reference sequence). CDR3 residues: CASSTQGPSTTQNIQYF. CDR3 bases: TGTGCCAGTAGTACACAGGGGCCGTCCACAACACAAAACATTCAGTACTTC.

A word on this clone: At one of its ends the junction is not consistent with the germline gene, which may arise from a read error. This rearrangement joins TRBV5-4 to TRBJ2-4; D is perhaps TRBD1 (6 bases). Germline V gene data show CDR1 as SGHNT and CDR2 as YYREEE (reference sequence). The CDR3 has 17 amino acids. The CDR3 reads CASSFRSDSASKSIQYF. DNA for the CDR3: TGTGCCAGCAGCTTTCGTTCGGACAGTGCTTCAAAAAGCATTCAGTACTTC.

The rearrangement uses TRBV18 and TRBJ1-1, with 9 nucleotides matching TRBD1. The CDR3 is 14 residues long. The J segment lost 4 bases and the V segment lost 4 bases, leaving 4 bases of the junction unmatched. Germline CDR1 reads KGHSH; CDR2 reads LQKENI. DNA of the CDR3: TGTGCCAGCTCACTGGGACAGGGAAGCACTGAAGCTTTCTTT. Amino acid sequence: CASSLGQGSTEAFF.

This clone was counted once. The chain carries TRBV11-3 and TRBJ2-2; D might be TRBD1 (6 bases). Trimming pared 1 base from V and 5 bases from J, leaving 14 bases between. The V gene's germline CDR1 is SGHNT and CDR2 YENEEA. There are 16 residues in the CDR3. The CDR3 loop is CASSLVTGKYTGELFF. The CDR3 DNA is TGTGCCAGCAGCTTAGTAACAGGGAAATATACCGGGGAGCTGTTTTTT.

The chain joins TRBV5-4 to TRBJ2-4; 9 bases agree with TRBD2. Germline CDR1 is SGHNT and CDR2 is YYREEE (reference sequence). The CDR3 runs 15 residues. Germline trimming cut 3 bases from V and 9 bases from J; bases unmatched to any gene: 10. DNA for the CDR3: TGTGCCAGCAGCTCCACCTCCGGACTAGCGCCCATTCAGTACTTC. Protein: CASSSTSGLAPIQYF.

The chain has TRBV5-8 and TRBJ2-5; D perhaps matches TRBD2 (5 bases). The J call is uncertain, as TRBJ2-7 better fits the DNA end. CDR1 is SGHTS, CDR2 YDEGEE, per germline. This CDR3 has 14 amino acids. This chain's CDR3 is CASSSRGRGYEQYF. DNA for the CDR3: TGTGCCAGCAGCTCCCGAGGGAGAGGCTACGAGCAGTACTTC.

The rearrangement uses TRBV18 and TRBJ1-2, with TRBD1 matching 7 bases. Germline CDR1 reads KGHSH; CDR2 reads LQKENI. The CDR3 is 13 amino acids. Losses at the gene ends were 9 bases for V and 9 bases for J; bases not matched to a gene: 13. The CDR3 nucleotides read TGTGCCAGTGCACCGGGACAGCAATCCAGCTACACCTTC. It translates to CASAPGQQSSYTF. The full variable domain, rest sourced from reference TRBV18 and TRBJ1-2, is NAGVMQNPRHLVRRRGQEARLRCSPMKGHSHVYWYRQLPEEGLKFMVYLQKENIIDESGMPKERFSAEFPKEGPSILRIQQVVRGDSAAYFCASAPGQQSSYTFGSGTRLTVV.